Listed below are T cell receptor beta chains from one sample, sequenced in a study of T cell responses to AZD1222 COVID-19 vaccine. Using immunoSEQ multiplex PCR, the repertoire was profiled, and TCRdb retains in-frame clones only, with some absent. Seen here are 160,000 or so clones, about 85% observed once, and the top ten hold just under 7%. This specimen was peripheral blood, taken after recovery from COVID-19. All receptors derive from an adult who had recovered from COVID-19. The CDR3 runs from the conserved cysteine through the conserved F or W. A D gene is named only where the DNA matches it firmly. Not every row has a clone size; where given, it reads once, few, many or a size class.

d_gene: TRBD1
v_gene: TRBV4-2
abundance: NA
j_gene: TRBJ1-4
CDR3nt: TGTGCCAGCAGCCAAGATCAGGGGGGGGTCAGGGAAAAACTGTTTTTT
CDR3aa: CASSQDQGGVREKLFF

d_gene: TRBD1
v_gene: TRBV5-3
abundance: NA
j_gene: TRBJ1-6
CDR3nt: TGTGCCAGAAGCTTGGAAGGGGGCCCCCAAAGCTCCTATAATTCACCCCTCCACTTT
CDR3aa: CARSLEGGPQSSYNSPLHF

d_gene: NA
v_gene: TRBV7-7
abundance: NA
j_gene: TRBJ1-1
CDR3nt: TGTGCTAGCAGACATGTGGAAGTTATCGGCCAGGGGAACACTGAAGCTTTCTTT
CDR3aa: CASRHVEVIGQGNTEAFF

d_gene: NA
v_gene: TRBV7-9
abundance: NA
j_gene: TRBJ1-1
CDR3nt: TGTGCCAGCAGCGGGACTGAAGCTTTCTTT
CDR3aa: CASSGTEAFF

d_gene: NA
v_gene: TRBV29-1
abundance: NA
j_gene: TRBJ2-7
CDR3nt: TGCAGCGTTGAATCCAGGTCCTACGAGCAGTACTTC
CDR3aa: CSVESRSYEQYF

d_gene: TRBD1
v_gene: TRBV7-9
abundance: medium-sized
j_gene: TRBJ1-6
CDR3nt: TGTGCCAGCAGCTCGCCGGACAGGACAAGGACACCCCTCCACTTT
CDR3aa: CASSSPDRTRTPLHF

d_gene: TRBD1
v_gene: TRBV29-1
abundance: once
j_gene: TRBJ2-1
CDR3nt: TGCAGCGTTCGAGACAGGGGCTTAGAACAGGGCAATGAGCAGTTCTTC
CDR3aa: CSVRDRGLEQGNEQFF

d_gene: NA
v_gene: TRBV9
abundance: once
j_gene: TRBJ2-7
CDR3nt: TGTGCCAGCAGCGTAGACAGCAGGGGTCAGGTCGAGCAGTACTTC
CDR3aa: CASSVDSRGQVEQYF

d_gene: TRBD2
v_gene: TRBV7-3
abundance: few
j_gene: TRBJ2-2
CDR3nt: TGTGCCAGCAGCTTATCGTCGGGAGGGAGGCACACCGGGGAGCTGTTTTTT
CDR3aa: CASSLSSGGRHTGELFF

d_gene: TRBD2
v_gene: TRBV27
abundance: medium-sized
j_gene: TRBJ2-7
CDR3nt: TGTGCCAGCAGTTTAGGGCGGGGGGGTTACGAGCAGTACTTC
CDR3aa: CASSLGRGGYEQYF

d_gene: NA
v_gene: TRBV7-9
abundance: few
j_gene: TRBJ1-5
CDR3nt: TGTGCCAGCAGCTTAGCGGGGACCCAGCCCCAGCATTTT
CDR3aa: CASSLAGTQPQHF

d_gene: TRBD1
v_gene: TRBV6-5
abundance: NA
j_gene: TRBJ2-7
CDR3nt: TGTGCCAGCGCGGGGACAGGATACTACGAGCAGTACTTC
CDR3aa: CASAGTGYYEQYF

d_gene: TRBD1
v_gene: TRBV7-2
abundance: NA
j_gene: TRBJ1-2
CDR3nt: TGTGCCAGCAGCTCAGGACAGGGCTATGGCTACACCTTC
CDR3aa: CASSSGQGYGYTF

d_gene: TRBD1
v_gene: TRBV18
abundance: once
j_gene: TRBJ1-3
CDR3nt: TGTGCCAGCTCACCCACAGGGGTCTCTGGAAACACCATATATTTT
CDR3aa: CASSPTGVSGNTIYF